Listed here is a single T cell receptor beta chain. The CDR3 spans 14 residues. V gave up 7 bases and J gave up 1 base, with 10 bases separating them. Per the germline V gene, CDR1 is LNHDA and CDR2 is SQIVND (reference sequence). This record belongs to a study of control samples from healthy donors and cancer patients. The protocol was immunoSEQ multiplex PCR, while the TCRdb copy is restricted to in-frame clones and leaves out a portion. The sample contains 170,000 or so clones, 91% of which appear only once. The sequenced sample consisted of blood. The rearrangement uses TRBV19 and TRBJ2-2; possible D gene TRBD1, 6 bases. This clonotype was sampled from a woman aged 40 to 50 in good health. Here the CDR3 reads CASTGQKNTGELFF. In DNA, the CDR3 is TGTGCCAGTACCGGACAGAAGAACACCGGGGAGCTGTTTTTT.